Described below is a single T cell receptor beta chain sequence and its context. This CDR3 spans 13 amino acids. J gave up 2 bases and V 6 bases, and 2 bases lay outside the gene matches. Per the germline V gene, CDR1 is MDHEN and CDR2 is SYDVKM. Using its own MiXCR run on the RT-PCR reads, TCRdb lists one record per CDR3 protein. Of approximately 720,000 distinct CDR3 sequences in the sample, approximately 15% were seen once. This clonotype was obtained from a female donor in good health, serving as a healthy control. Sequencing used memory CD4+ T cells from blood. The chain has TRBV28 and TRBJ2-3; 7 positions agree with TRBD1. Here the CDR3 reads CASRGTATDTQYF. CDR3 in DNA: TGTGCCAGCAGAGGGACAGCCACAGATACGCAGTATTTT.